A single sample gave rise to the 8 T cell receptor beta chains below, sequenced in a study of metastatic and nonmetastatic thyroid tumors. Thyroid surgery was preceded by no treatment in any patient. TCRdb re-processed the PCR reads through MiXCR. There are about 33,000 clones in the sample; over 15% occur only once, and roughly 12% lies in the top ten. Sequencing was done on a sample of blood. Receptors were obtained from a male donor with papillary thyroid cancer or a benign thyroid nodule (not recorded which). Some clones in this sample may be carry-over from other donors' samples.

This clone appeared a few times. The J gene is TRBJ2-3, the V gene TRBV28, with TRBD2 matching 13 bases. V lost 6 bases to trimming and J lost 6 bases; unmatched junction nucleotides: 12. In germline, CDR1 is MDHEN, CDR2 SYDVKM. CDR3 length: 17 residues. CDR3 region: CASRTQRLAGGLDTQYF. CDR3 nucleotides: TGTGCCAGCAGAACACAAAGACTAGCGGGAGGTCTTGATACGCAGTATTTT.

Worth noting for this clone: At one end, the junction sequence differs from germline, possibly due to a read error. In nucleotides, the CDR3 is TGTGCCAGCAGCTACCGACAGGGGGACCACAATGATCAGTCCTTC. It encodes CASSYRQGDHNDQSF. The J gene is TRBJ2-1, the V gene TRBV11-2; 9 bases fit TRBD1. CDR1 is SGHAT, CDR2 FQNNGV, per germline. CDR3 length: 15 residues.

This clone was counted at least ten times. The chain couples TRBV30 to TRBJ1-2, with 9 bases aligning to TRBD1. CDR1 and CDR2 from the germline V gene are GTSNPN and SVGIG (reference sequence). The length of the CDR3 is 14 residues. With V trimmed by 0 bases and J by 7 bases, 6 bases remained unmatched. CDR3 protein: CAWSVSQGARGYTF. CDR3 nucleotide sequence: TGTGCCTGGAGTGTGTCACAGGGGGCTCGTGGCTACACCTTC.

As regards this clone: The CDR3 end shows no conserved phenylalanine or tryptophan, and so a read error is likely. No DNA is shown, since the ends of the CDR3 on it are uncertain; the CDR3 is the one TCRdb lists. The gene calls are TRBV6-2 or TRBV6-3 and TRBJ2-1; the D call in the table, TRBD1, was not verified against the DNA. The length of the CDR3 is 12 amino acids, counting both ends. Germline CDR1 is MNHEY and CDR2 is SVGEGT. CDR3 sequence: CASSYVPGQCWV.

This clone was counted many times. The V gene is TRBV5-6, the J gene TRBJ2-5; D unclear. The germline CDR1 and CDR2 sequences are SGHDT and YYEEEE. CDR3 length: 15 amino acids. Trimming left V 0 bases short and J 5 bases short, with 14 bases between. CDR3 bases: TGTGCCAGCAGCTTGGAGCTTGGCAGTTACGAGACCCAGTACTTC. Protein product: CASSLELGSYETQYF.

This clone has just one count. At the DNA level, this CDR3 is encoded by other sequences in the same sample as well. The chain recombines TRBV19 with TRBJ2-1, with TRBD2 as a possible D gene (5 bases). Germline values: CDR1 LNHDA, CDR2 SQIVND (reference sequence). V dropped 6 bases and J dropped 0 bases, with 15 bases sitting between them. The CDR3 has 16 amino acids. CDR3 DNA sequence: TGTGCCAGTAGCCCGAGCGGTGCTAGCTCCTACAATGAGCAGTTCTTC. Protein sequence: CASSPSGASSYNEQFF.

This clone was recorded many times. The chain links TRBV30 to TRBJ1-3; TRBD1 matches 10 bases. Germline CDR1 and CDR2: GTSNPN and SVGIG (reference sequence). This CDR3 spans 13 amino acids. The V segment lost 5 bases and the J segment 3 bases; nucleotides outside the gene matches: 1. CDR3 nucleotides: TGTGCCTGGGGGACAGGGGTTGGAAACACCATATATTTT. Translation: CAWGTGVGNTIYF.

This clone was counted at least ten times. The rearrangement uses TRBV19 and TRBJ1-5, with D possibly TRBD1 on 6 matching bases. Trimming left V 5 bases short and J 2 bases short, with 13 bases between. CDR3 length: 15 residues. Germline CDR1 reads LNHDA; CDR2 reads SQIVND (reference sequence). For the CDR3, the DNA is TGTGCCAGTAGTTGGCAGGGGAGCGGCAATCAGCCCCAGCATTTT. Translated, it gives CASSWQGSGNQPQHF.